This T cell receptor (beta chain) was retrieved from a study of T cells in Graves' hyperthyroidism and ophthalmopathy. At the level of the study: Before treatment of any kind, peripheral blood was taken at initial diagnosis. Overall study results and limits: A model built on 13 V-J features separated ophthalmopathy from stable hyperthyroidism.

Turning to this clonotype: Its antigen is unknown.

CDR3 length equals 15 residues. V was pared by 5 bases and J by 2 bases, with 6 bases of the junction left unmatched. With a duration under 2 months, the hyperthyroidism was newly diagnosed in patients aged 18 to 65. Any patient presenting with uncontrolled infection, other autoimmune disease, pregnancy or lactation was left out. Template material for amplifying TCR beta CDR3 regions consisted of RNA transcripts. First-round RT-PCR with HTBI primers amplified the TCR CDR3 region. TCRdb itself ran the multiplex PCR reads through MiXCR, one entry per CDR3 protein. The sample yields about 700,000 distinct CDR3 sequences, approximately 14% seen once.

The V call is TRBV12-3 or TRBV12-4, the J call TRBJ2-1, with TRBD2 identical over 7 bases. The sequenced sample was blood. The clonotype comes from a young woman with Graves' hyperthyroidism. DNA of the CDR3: TGTGCCAGCAGTGAGAGCGGGATCCCCTACAATGAGCAGTTCTTC. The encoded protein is CASSESGIPYNEQFF.